This TCR beta chain was identified during a study of blood T cell repertoires in COVID-19. Study-level information: Some COVID-19 samples were acute and others convalescent; all came from the United States, Italy and Spain. From T cells, B-cell-depleted T cells, or PBMCs came the material, which was cDNA or gDNA.

The CDR3 totals 14 residues. CDR1 is SNHLY, CDR2 FYNNEI, per germline. V was shortened by 6 bases and J by 5 bases, with 17 bases between the two germline ends. Sequencing used immunoSEQ multiplex PCR; TCRdb keeps in-frame clones, though not all of them. The profile shows fewer than 120,000 clones, over 60% of them singletons. V is TRBV2 and J is TRBJ2-7; maybe TRBD2 (6 bases). Sequencing was done on a sample of peripheral blood. The sequence was collected from a woman aged 80 or older with active or convalescent COVID-19. This CDR3 reads CASSPRGGMDEQYF. DNA of the CDR3: TGTGCCAGCAGCCCGAGAGGCGGGATGGACGAGCAGTACTTC.